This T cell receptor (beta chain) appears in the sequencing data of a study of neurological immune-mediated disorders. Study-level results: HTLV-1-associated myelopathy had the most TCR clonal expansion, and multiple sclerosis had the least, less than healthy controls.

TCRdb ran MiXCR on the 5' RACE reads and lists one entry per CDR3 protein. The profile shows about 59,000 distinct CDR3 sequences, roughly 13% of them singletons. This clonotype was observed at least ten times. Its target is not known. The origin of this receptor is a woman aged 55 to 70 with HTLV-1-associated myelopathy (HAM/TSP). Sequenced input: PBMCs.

CDR3 sequence: CSAIRSEKLFF. For the CDR3, the DNA is TGCAGTGCGATTCGTTCGGAAAAACTGTTTTTT. The chain is built from TRBV20-1 and TRBJ1-4; D is unclear. This CDR3 region has 11 residues. Germline-derived CDR1 and CDR2 are DFQATT and SNEGSKA (reference sequence). V shed 6 bases and J shed 8 bases, with 10 bases lying between them.